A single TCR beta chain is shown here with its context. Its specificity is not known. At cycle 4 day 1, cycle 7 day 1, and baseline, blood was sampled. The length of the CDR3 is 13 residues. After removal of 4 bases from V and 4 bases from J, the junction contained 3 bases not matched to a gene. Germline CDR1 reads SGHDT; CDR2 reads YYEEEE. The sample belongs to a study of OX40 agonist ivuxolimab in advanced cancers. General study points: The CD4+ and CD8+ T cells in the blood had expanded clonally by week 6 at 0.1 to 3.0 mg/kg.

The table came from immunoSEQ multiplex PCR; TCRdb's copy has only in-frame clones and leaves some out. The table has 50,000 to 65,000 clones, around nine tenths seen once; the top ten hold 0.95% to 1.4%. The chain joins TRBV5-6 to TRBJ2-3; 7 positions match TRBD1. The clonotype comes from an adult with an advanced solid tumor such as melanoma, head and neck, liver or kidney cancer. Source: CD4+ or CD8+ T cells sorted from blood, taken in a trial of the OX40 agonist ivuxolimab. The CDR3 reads CASSITGADTQYF. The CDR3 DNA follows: TGTGCCAGCAGCATAACAGGGGCAGATACGCAGTATTTT.